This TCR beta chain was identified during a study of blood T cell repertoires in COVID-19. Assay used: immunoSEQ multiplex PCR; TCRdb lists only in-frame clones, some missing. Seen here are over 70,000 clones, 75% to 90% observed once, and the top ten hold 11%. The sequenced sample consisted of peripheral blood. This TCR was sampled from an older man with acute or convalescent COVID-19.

CDR3 protein: CASSFGAELFF. The CDR3 nucleotides read TGTGCCAGCAGTTTTGGGGCGGAGCTGTTTTTT. V and J are TRBV27 and TRBJ2-2; D might be TRBD1 (5 bases). Trimming cost V 3 bases and J 10 bases, with 6 bases left between them. Germline values: CDR1 MNHEY, CDR2 SMNVEV (reference sequence). This CDR3 is built from 11 residues.